This TCR beta chain was captured in a study of shared clonotypes between healthy human individuals. Study information: A donor's plate count was three for CD4 naive and three for CD4 memory; CD8 naive had two and CD8 memory one. Overall study findings and caveats: Only blood underwent sampling, and tissue repertoires likely differ. Several donors showed sharing of about 4.7% of naive CD4 clonotypes.

The CDR3 is 15 amino acids. Germline V gene sequence: CDR1 SGHDT, CDR2 YYEEEE. V gave up 2 bases and J gave up 4 bases, with 16 bases separating them. In the case of this clone: Its antigen is unknown.

TCRdb's copy holds only in-frame clones and misses some; the assay was immunoSEQ multiplex PCR. Of 2 million to 2.5 million clones in the sample, approximately 94% were seen once. The material sequenced was naive CD4+ T cells sorted from blood. Regarding subset: CD45RA+ positively selected. The TCR comes from a young man in good health. This chain links TRBV5-6 with TRBJ2-7; tentatively, D is TRBD2 (5 bases). DNA of the CDR3: TGTGCCAGCAGCTTAACACGTATATCGGGGTACGAGCAGTACTTC. It codes for CASSLTRISGYEQYF.